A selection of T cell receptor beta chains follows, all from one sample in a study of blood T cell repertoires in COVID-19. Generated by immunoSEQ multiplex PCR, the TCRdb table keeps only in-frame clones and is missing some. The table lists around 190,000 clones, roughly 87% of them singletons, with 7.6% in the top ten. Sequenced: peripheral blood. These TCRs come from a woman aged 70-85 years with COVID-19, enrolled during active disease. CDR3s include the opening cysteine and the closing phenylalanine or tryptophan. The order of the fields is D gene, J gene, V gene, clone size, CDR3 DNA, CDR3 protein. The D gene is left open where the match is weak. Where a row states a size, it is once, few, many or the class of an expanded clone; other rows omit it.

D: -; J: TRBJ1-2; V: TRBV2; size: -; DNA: TGTGCCAGCAGTGTGGTAACAGGGAGTAACTATGGCTACACCTTC; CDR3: CASSVVTGSNYGYTF
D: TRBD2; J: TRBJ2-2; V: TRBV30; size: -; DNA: TGTGCCTGGACTCGCGGGAGGGGGGTCGGGGAGCTGTTTTTT; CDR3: CAWTRGRGVGELFF
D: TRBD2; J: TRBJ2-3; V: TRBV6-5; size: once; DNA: TGTGCCAGCAGGTCGACTAGCGCGAGCACAGATACGCAGTATTTT; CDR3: CASRSTSASTDTQYF
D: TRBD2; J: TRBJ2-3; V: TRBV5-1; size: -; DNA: TGCGCCAGCAGCTTGGAAGCGGGGGTAAGCACAGATACGCAGTATTTT; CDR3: CASSLEAGVSTDTQYF
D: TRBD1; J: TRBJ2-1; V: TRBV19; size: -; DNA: TGTGCCAGTAGTGCTCTCCGGGACAGGGTATACAATGAGCAGTTCTTC; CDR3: CASSALRDRVYNEQFF
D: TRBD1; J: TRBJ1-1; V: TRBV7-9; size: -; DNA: TGTGCCAGCAGCTTACGACAGGGAGGAACTGAAGCTTTCTTT; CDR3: CASSLRQGGTEAFF
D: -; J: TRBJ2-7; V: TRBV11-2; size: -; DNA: TGTGCCAGCAGCGCCCGGATTATGACTTTGGACGAGCAGTACTTC; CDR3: CASSARIMTLDEQYF
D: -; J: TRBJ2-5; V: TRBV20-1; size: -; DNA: TGCAGTGCTAGTAAGGGTCGGAGGGAGACCCAGTACTTC; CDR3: CSASKGRRETQYF
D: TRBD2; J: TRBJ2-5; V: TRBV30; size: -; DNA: TGTGCCTGGAGTCTACGAGGACTAGCGGGAGGTGAAGAGACCCAGTACTTC; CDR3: CAWSLRGLAGGEETQYF
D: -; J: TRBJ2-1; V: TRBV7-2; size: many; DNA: TGTGCCAGCAGCTTCGGGAGTACCTCCTACAATGAGCAGTTCTTC; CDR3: CASSFGSTSYNEQFF
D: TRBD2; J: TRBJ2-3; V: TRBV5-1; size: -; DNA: TGCGCCAGCAGCCGGGCCCGGGAGGAAGATACGCAGTATTTT; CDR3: CASSRAREEDTQYF
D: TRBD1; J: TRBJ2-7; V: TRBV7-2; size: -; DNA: TGTGCCAGCAGCCCGCGACAGGGGGCGGTCTACGAGCAGTACTTC; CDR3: CASSPRQGAVYEQYF
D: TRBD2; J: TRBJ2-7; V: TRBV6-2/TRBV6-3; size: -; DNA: TGTGCCAGCAGTTACCGTAGCGGGGGGCCTTCCTACGAGCAGTACTTC; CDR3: CASSYRSGGPSYEQYF
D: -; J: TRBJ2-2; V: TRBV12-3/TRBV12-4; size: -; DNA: TGTGCCAGCAGCCCAAGAGGCGGGGAGCTGTTTTTT; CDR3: CASSPRGGELFF
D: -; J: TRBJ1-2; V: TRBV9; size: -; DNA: TGTGCCAGCAGCGTAGGTGGCAGGGCCTCTTCTAACTATGGCTACACCTTC; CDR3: CASSVGGRASSNYGYTF
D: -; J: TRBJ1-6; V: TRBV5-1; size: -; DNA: TGCGCCAGCAGCTTGGAAGTCGGGGTAGGCTCACCCCTCCACTTT; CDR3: CASSLEVGVGSPLHF
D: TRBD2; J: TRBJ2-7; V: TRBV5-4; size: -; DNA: TGTGCCAGCAGCTTCAAGCGGGAGGGACTCTACGAGCAGTACTTC; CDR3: CASSFKREGLYEQYF
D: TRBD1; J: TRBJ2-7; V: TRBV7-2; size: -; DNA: TGTGCCAGCAGCAACGGGACAGCTTTTTCCTACGAGCAGTACTTC; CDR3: CASSNGTAFSYEQYF
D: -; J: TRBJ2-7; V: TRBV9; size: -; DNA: TGTGCCAGCAGCCTATACGGACATGGAGGAGGGGTTCCCTACGAGCAGTACTTC; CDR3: CASSLYGHGGGVPYEQYF
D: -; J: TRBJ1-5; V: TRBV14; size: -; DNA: TGTGCCAGCAGCCAGTTAGGGGGAAATCAGCCCCAGCATTTT; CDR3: CASSQLGGNQPQHF
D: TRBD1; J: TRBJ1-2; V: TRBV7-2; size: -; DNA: TGTGCCAGCAGCTTAGTCGACAGGGGGCATGGCTACACCTTC; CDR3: CASSLVDRGHGYTF
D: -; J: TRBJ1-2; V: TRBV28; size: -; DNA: TGTGCCAGCAGCAACATCTATGGCTACACCTTC; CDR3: CASSNIYGYTF
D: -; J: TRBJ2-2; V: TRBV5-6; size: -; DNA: TGTGCCAGCAGCTTGGGGGCAGGGGCGCCCGGGGAGCTGTTTTTT; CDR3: CASSLGAGAPGELFF
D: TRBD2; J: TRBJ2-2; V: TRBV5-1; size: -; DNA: TGCGCCAGCAGCATGGAACTAGCGGGATTCGGGGAGCTGTTTTTT; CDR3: CASSMELAGFGELFF
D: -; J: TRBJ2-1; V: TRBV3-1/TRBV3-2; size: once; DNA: TGTGCCAGCAGCCAAGCGGGAGTTAGCAATGAGCAGTTCTTC; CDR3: CASSQAGVSNEQFF
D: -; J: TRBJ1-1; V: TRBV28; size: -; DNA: TGTGCCAGCAATAAACCCGGGTCCCTGAACACTGAAGCTTTCTTT; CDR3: CASNKPGSLNTEAFF